This T cell receptor (beta chain) was profiled in a study of early stage breast cancer tumors. Profiling relied on immunoSEQ multiplex PCR, and the TCRdb table lists in-frame clones only, not all of them. The sample contains 60,000 to 80,000 clones, 70% to 85% of which appear only once. This clone has just a few counts. Antigen: not known. Whole-study results and caveats: Comparing each tissue with blood distinguished tumor from normal in most of the 16 patients. Compared with adjacent normal breast, tumors showed approximately 2.5-fold denser, more clonal T cells. Commonly generated sequences made up most enriched TCRB sequences shared between patients.

The CDR3 spans 12 residues. V dropped 5 bases and J dropped 9 bases, with 11 bases sitting between them. Germline assignment: CDR1 SGHNT and CDR2 YENEEA. Sequences were obtained from blood. This receptor was identified in a person aged 55 to 69 with breast cancer. The chain carries TRBV11-3 and TRBJ2-1, with D hard to call. This CDR3 reads CASSRVEGEQFF. The DNA of the CDR3 is TGTGCCAGCAGCAGAGTGGAAGGTGAGCAGTTCTTC.